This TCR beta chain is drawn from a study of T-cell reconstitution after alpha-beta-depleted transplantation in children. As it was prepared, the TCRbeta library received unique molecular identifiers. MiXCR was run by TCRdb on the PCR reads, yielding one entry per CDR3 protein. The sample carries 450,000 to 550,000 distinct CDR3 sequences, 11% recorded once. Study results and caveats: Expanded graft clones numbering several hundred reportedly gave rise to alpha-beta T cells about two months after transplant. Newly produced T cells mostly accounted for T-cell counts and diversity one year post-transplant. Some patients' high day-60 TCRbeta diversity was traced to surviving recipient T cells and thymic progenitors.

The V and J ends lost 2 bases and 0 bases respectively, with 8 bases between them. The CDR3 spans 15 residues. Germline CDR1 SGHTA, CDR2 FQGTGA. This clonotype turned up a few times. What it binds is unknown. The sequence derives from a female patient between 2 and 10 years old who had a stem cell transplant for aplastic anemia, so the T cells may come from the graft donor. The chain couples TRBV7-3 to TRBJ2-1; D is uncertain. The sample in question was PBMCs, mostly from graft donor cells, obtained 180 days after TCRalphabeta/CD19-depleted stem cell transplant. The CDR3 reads CASSLGVNSYNEQFF. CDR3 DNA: TGTGCCAGCAGCTTAGGAGTAAACTCCTACAATGAGCAGTTCTTC.